Shown below are 28 T cell receptor beta chains from a single sample sequenced in a study of cytomegalovirus exposure and HLA in healthy donors. Use of 60 Vbeta and 13 Jbeta primers characterized the PCR. Measured with immunoSEQ multiplex PCR; TCRdb has only the in-frame clones, and not every one. The top ten clones hold about 3.2% of a sample with 110,000 to 150,000 clones, roughly 86% of them seen once. The sequenced sample consisted of PBMCs. The receptors here all came from a man younger than 30 in good health and CMV-seropositive.

About this clone itself: The same CDR3 can be traced to other DNA sequences in this sample. The rearrangement links TRBV4-1 to TRBJ1-2; possibly TRBD1 for D (6 bases). V was trimmed by 0 bases and J by 4 bases, leaving 9 bases between them. Germline CDR1 MGHRA, CDR2 YSYEKL. The CDR3 spans 14 residues. The CDR3 loop reads CASSQELGGYGYTF. CDR3 sequence (DNA): TGCGCCAGCAGCCAAGAGTTAGGGGGCTATGGCTACACCTTC.

The J gene is TRBJ1-5, the V gene TRBV5-6; possible D gene TRBD1, 5 bases. The V and J ends lost 2 bases and 4 bases respectively, with 13 bases between them. The germline CDR1 and CDR2 sequences are SGHDT and YYEEEE. CDR3 size: 15 residues. CDR3 nucleotide sequence: TGTGCCAGCAGCTTAGGGGCAGGAGCTAATCAGCCCCAGCATTTT. It yields the protein CASSLGAGANQPQHF.

This chain uses TRBV5-6 with TRBJ2-1; the match to TRBD1 covers 7 bases. The CDR3 covers 15 residues. With V trimmed by 4 bases and J by 4 bases, 8 bases remained unmatched. Germline V gives CDR1 SGHDT, CDR2 YYEEEE. DNA for the CDR3: TGTGCCAGCAGCGTCGGGACAGCCACATACAATGAGCAGTTCTTC. Its protein product is CASSVGTATYNEQFF.

This clone was found a few times. This chain uses TRBV6-5 with TRBJ1-2, with D possibly matching TRBD1 (6 bases). Germline CDR1 MNHEY, CDR2 SVGAGI. The V end lost 5 bases, the J end lost 3 bases, and 10 bases lay between the germline ends. The CDR3 totals 13 residues. CDR3 residues: CASSPGQYYGYTF. CDR3 in DNA: TGTGCCAGCAGTCCAGGACAGTACTATGGCTACACCTTC.

The chain has TRBV9 and TRBJ2-1; TRBD2 aligns across 12 bases. The CDR3 length is 21 residues. V lost 3 bases, J lost 8 bases, and 24 bases stayed unmatched. Germline lookup yields CDR1 SGDLS and CDR2 YYNGEE. The CDR3 sequence: CASSDLPWTSGIGNPIDEQFF. CDR3 coding DNA: TGTGCCAGCAGCGACTTACCCTGGACTAGCGGGATAGGCAATCCAATCGATGAGCAGTTCTTC. The whole variable domain, filled in from reference TRBV9 and TRBJ2-1, reads DSGVTQTPKHLITATGQRVTLRCSPRSGDLSVYWYQQSLDQGLQFLIQYYNGEERAKGNILERFSAQQFPDLHSELNLSSLELGDSALYFCASSDLPWTSGIGNPIDEQFFGPGTRLTVL.

The genes are TRBV28 and TRBJ2-7; 7 bases match TRBD1. CDR1 and CDR2 (germline): MDHEN, SYDVKM. This CDR3 has 14 residues. V lost 4 bases to trimming and J lost 2 bases; unmatched junction nucleotides: 5. The CDR3 region has the DNA TGTGCCAGCAGTTCCGGGGACAGCGCCTACGAGCAGTACTTC. This encodes CASSSGDSAYEQYF.

This chain uses TRBV6-5 with TRBJ2-3, with D possibly TRBD2 on 6 matching bases. The length of the CDR3 is 15 residues. The V end was cut by 10 bases, the J end by 2 bases, with 19 bases between. Germline V gene sequence: CDR1 MNHEY, CDR2 SVGAGI. The CDR3 loop is CATRAGLQNTDTQYF. For the CDR3, the DNA is TGTGCCACCCGGGCGGGACTCCAAAACACAGATACGCAGTATTTT.

The CDR3 protein is CASSRPLFAEQYF. For the CDR3, the DNA is TGTGCCAGTTCTAGGCCCCTGTTCGCCGAGCAGTACTTC. The chain has TRBV28 and TRBJ2-7, with D hard to call. The germline V gene has CDR1 MDHEN and CDR2 SYDVKM. The CDR3 is 13 residues long. Trimming pared 9 bases from V and 6 bases from J, leaving 18 bases between.

The CDR3 nucleotides are TGCGCCAGCAGCTTGGAGCTAGTCAAACCCTCCTACGAGCAGTACTTC. It specifies CASSLELVKPSYEQYF. This rearrangement joins TRBV5-1 to TRBJ2-7, with no clear D. Per germline, CDR1 SGHRS and CDR2 YFSETQ. Trimming took 0 bases from V and 0 from J, leaving 13 bases between them. This CDR3 comprises 16 residues. The full variable domain, completed using reference TRBV5-1 and TRBJ2-7, is KAGVTQTPRYLIKTRGQQVTLSCSPISGHRSVSWYQQTPGQGLQFLFEYFSETQRNKGNFPGRFSGRQFSNSRSEMNVSTLELGDSALYLCASSLELVKPSYEQYFGPGTRLTVT.

The rearrangement links TRBV19 to TRBJ2-7; D may be TRBD1 (6 bases). The CDR3 has 16 residues. With 5 bases removed from V and 2 bases from J, the gap between germline ends came to 19 bases. The germline V gene has CDR1 LNHDA and CDR2 SQIVND (reference sequence). In DNA, the CDR3 is TGTGCCAGTAGTCCGAGTGGACAGAGGTATGCCTACGAGCAGTACTTC. Encoded protein: CASSPSGQRYAYEQYF.

The chain joins TRBV13 to TRBJ1-2, with D tentatively TRBD1 (6 bases). The CDR3 contains 15 residues. CDR1 and CDR2 (germline): PRHDT, FYEKMQ (reference sequence). The germline V and J ends were trimmed by 5 bases and 4 bases, with 17 bases remaining between them. The CDR3 reads CASSTPGQGGYGYTF. In DNA, the CDR3 is TGTGCCAGCAGCACACCGGGACAAGGCGGCTATGGCTACACCTTC.

This clone was seen once. V gene TRBV5-4 combines with J gene TRBJ2-2; D is undetermined. The V and J ends lost 3 bases and 6 bases respectively, with 12 bases between them. CDR1 SGHNT and CDR2 YYREEE come from the germline V gene (reference sequence). CDR3 size: 14 residues. The CDR3 sequence: CASSWAPGAGELFF. In nucleotides, the CDR3 is TGTGCCAGCAGCTGGGCGCCTGGCGCCGGGGAGCTGTTTTTT.

The V gene is TRBV29-1, the J gene TRBJ2-2, with 7 bases identical to TRBD1. Trimming cost V 5 bases and J 0 bases; bases outside gene matches: 12. The CDR3 is 17 residues long. Germline-derived CDR1 and CDR2 are SQVTM and ANQGSEA. CDR3 sequence reads: CSVQSGDRASNTGELFF. CDR3 DNA sequence: TGCAGCGTTCAATCGGGCGACAGGGCATCGAACACCGGGGAGCTGTTTTTT.

V gene TRBV25-1 combines with J gene TRBJ2-7, with 7 nucleotides matching TRBD2. The CDR3 has 16 amino acids. From germline, CDR1 is MGHDK and CDR2 SYGVNS. The J segment lost 6 bases and the V segment lost 5 bases, leaving 16 bases of the junction unmatched. CDR3 in amino acids: CASSPRWGEGSSEQYF. The DNA for the CDR3 is TGTGCCAGCAGTCCCCGGTGGGGGGAGGGGAGTTCCGAGCAGTACTTC.

This clone was observed a handful of times. V and J are TRBV27 and TRBJ2-2, with D tentatively TRBD1 (6 bases). Trimming took 4 bases from V and 1 from J, leaving 13 bases between them. In germline, CDR1 is MNHEY, CDR2 SMNVEV (reference sequence). The CDR3 is 16 residues long. The CDR3 nucleotides read TGTGCCAGCAGTTCACGGACAGACTTGAACACCGGGGAGCTGTTTTTT. This translates into CASSSRTDLNTGELFF.

This clone was observed a few times. The V call is TRBV27, the J call TRBJ2-7, with a tentative D call TRBD2 (7 bases). The ends were cut back, 1 base at V and 1 base at J, with 14 bases in the middle. Germline V gene data show CDR1 as MNHEY and CDR2 as SMNVEV (reference sequence). The CDR3 has 16 amino acids. The CDR3 DNA reads TGTGCCAGCAGTTTATATGGGAGGGGGAGTTCCTACGAGCAGTACTTC. This translates into CASSLYGRGSSYEQYF.

CDR3 coding DNA: TGTGCCAGCAGTGAAAGCGGGGACTTCTATGGCTACACCTTC. It is translated as CASSESGDFYGYTF. The chain links TRBV6-1 to TRBJ1-2, with TRBD1 as a possible D gene (5 bases). Germline V gene lookup returns CDR1 MNHNS and CDR2 SASEGT. The CDR3 sequence is 14 residues long. Deletions cut 2 bases from V and 4 bases from J, with 11 bases between.

The genes are TRBV28 and TRBJ2-7, with 7 nucleotides matching TRBD2. CDR1 MDHEN and CDR2 SYDVKM come from the germline V gene. Germline trimming cut 6 bases from V and 7 bases from J; bases unmatched to any gene: 12. The CDR3 extends over 14 amino acids. The CDR3 protein is CASRTQREVGEQYF. As DNA, the CDR3 is TGTGCCAGCAGGACTCAGCGGGAAGTAGGGGAGCAGTACTTC. Combining the CDR3 with reference TRBV28 and TRBJ2-7 gives the whole variable domain DVKVTQSSRYLVKRTGEKVFLECVQDMDHENMFWYRQDPGLGLRLIYFSYDVKMKEKGDIPEGYSVSREKKERFSLILESASTNQTSMYLCASRTQREVGEQYFGPGTRLTVT.

This clone was seen a few times. V usage is TRBV6-6 and J usage is TRBJ2-7, with D uncertain. From germline, CDR1 is MNHNY and CDR2 SVGAGI (reference sequence). This CDR3 comprises 15 residues. Trimming took off 6 bases at V and 1 base at J, with 16 bases between the two ends. The CDR3 nucleotides read TGTGCCAGCAGCCCCCGTTTCGGAGCGTCCTACGAGCAGTACTTC. It yields the protein CASSPRFGASYEQYF.

The gene calls are TRBV7-8 and TRBJ2-7; 16 bases line up with TRBD2. The CDR3 loop spans 17 amino acids. After removal of 4 bases from V and 0 bases from J, the junction contained 3 bases not matched to a gene. In germline, CDR1 is SGHVS, CDR2 FQNEAQ. DNA for the CDR3: TGTGCCAGCAGCTATGGGACTAGCGGGAGGGCCTCCTACGAGCAGTACTTC. Its translation is CASSYGTSGRASYEQYF.

V usage is TRBV19 and J usage is TRBJ1-1; D gene ambiguous. The V end was cut by 5 bases, the J end by 1 base, with 14 bases between. This CDR3 comprises 15 residues. Germline V gene sequence: CDR1 LNHDA, CDR2 SQIVND (reference sequence). Here the CDR3 reads CASSPMRPQNTEAFF. For the CDR3, the DNA is TGTGCCAGTAGTCCAATGAGGCCGCAGAACACTGAAGCTTTCTTT.

V is TRBV7-9 and J is TRBJ1-2, with D possibly being TRBD1 (6 bases). CDR3 length: 17 residues. Trimming stripped 5 bases from V and 0 bases from J, with 19 bases between. Looked up from germline, CDR1 is SEHNR and CDR2 is FQNEAQ (reference sequence). Here the CDR3 DNA reads TGTGCCAGCAGCCTTCCGGGACACGGGTGGGCTAACTATGGCTACACCTTC. This gives the protein CASSLPGHGWANYGYTF.

Here the CDR3 reads CASSRTGPGTFLEKLFF. CDR3 nucleotides: TGTGCCAGCAGTCGGACAGGCCCGGGGACTTTTCTCGAAAAACTGTTTTTT. The genes are TRBV2 and TRBJ1-4; 7 bases map to TRBD1. V lost 5 bases to trimming and J lost 8 bases; unmatched junction nucleotides: 17. CDR3 length: 17 amino acids. CDR1 SNHLY and CDR2 FYNNEI come from the germline V gene.

The CDR3 bases are TGTGCCAGCAGTTTGGCTCTTTACTACGAGCAGTACTTC. Protein product: CASSLALYYEQYF. J is TRBJ2-7 and V is TRBV27; D is ambiguous. The ends were cut back, 3 bases at V and 3 bases at J, with 9 bases in the middle. The CDR3 consists of 13 residues. CDR1 and CDR2 from the germline V gene are MNHEY and SMNVEV (reference sequence).

This clone was seen just once. V is TRBV4-1 and J is TRBJ2-3; TRBD2 agrees at 8 bases. With 2 bases clipped from V and 6 bases from J, the junction kept 10 bases outside the gene matches. The CDR3 length is 16 residues. Germline V lookup: CDR1 MGHRA, CDR2 YSYEKL. CDR3 sequence reads: CASSQNPSGSGDTQYF. For the CDR3, the DNA is TGCGCCAGCAGCCAAAATCCCAGCGGGAGCGGGGATACGCAGTATTTT.

The V call is TRBV4-1, the J call TRBJ1-1; D is unresolved. The CDR3 length is 13 residues. V lost 4 bases and J lost 0, with 6 bases in between. From germline, CDR1 is MGHRA and CDR2 YSYEKL. In DNA form, the CDR3 reads TGCGCCAGCAGCCTTTCTTTGAACACTGAAGCTTTCTTT. It is translated as CASSLSLNTEAFF.

This clone was detected a few times. This chain uses TRBV19 with TRBJ1-5; 7 bases fit TRBD1. This CDR3 has 15 amino acids. The germline gives CDR1 LNHDA, CDR2 SQIVND (reference sequence). The V segment lost 6 bases and the J segment 5 bases; nucleotides outside the gene matches: 10. CDR3 protein: CASRPDRDPYQPQHF. DNA of the CDR3: TGTGCCAGTAGACCCGACAGGGACCCATATCAGCCCCAGCATTTT.

This sequence joins TRBV19 and TRBJ1-2, with a weak D call TRBD1 (5 bases). The CDR3 totals 16 residues. Trimming removed 7 bases from V and 0 bases from J, with 18 bases in between. Germline V CDR1 and CDR2: LNHDA, SQIVND (reference sequence). The CDR3 region has the DNA TGTGCCAGTAAAGTCCGGGGAGGGACTACTAACTATGGCTACACCTTC. The encoded protein is CASKVRGGTTNYGYTF.